This entry describes one TCR beta chain. What it recognizes is unknown. Clones were read by immunoSEQ multiplex PCR, and TCRdb kept only the in-frame ones, dropping some. The sample includes roughly 97,000 clones, roughly 90% of them seen just once. Germline V gives CDR1 SGHTA, CDR2 FQGNSA. J lost 5 bases, V lost 6 bases, and 9 bases had no gene match. There are 16 residues in the CDR3. The sample is drawn from a study of OX40 agonist ivuxolimab in advanced cancers. Study-wide context: Across the patients, intravenous ivuxolimab was delivered every 2 weeks at 0.01 to 10 mg/kg. Study-wide results and caveats: A proportion of nonresponders additionally exhibited low normalized T-cell clonal expansion.

The chain is built from TRBV7-2 and TRBJ2-1, with 11 bases lining up with TRBD2. Sample: CD4+ or CD8+ T cells sorted from blood, taken in a trial of the OX40 agonist ivuxolimab. The TCR sequence derives from an adult with an advanced solid tumor such as melanoma, head and neck, liver or kidney cancer. The CDR3 reads CASRRYSGGANNEQFF. The CDR3, as DNA: TGTGCCAGCAGACGATATAGCGGGGGGGCGAACAATGAGCAGTTCTTC.